This T cell receptor (beta chain) was recorded in a study of a mutant IDH1 vaccine in newly diagnosed glioma. General study findings and limits: Most patients, 93.3%, showed vaccine-induced immune responses.

The time point: baseline, week 1 (first vaccination visit). The treatment was: pre-vaccination baseline after standard-of-care therapy. New WHO grade 3 or 4 IDH1-mutant, ATRX-lost astrocytomas were present in all donors. The data were produced by immunoSEQ multiplex PCR, yet TCRdb's version contains in-frame clones alone and is incomplete. There are just under 95,000 clones in the sample; under 90% occur only once, and under 8% lies in the top ten. V shed 1 base and J 3 bases; nucleotides not matched to a gene: 8. Per the germline V gene, CDR1 is MNHNS and CDR2 is SASEGT. CDR3 length: 17 amino acids. In the case of this clone: Its antigen is not known.

Material: PBMCs, obtained from a glioma patient treated with radiotherapy, temozolomide or both. The gene calls are TRBV6-1 and TRBJ2-3; 9 bases agree with TRBD2. This clonotype was sampled from a woman aged 45-60 years with glioma. CDR3 sequence reads: CASSEGLLAGVTDTQYF. DNA of the CDR3: TGTGCCAGCAGTGAAGGTCTGTTAGCGGGGGTAACAGATACGCAGTATTTT.